A selection of T cell receptor beta chains follows, all from one sample in a study of blood T cell repertoires in COVID-19. Using immunoSEQ multiplex PCR, the repertoire was profiled, and TCRdb retains in-frame clones only, with some absent. The sample lists nearly 15,000 clones, about 91% occurring once. Material for sequencing was peripheral blood. These receptors came from a human donor in a cohort sampled during active COVID-19. Both conserved end residues are trimmed from each CDR3. The order of the fields is CDR3 length, J gene, V gene, CDR3 protein.

13,TRBJ1-1,TRBV5-8,ASSERTGLNTEAF
14,TRBJ1-2,TRBV29-1,SVEDEWGGRNYGYT
13,TRBJ2-3,TRBV21-1,ASSKRDGRPDTQY
13,TRBJ2-2,TRBV11-2,ASSLQGTFTGELF
14,TRBJ2-3,TRBV9,ASSVARRSSTDTQY
14,TRBJ2-1,TRBV11-3,ASSLSLLAGHNEQF
11,TRBJ1-1,TRBV5-4,ASSFGDRAEAF
14,TRBJ2-1,TRBV15,ATSRDAQGTYNEQF
14,TRBJ2-7,TRBV6-5,ASSYSGTFSSYEQY
14,TRBJ2-1,TRBV5-1,ASQLAGRPTGNEQF
10,TRBJ2-7,TRBV11-1,ASSLSRYEQY
10,TRBJ1-1,TRBV6-1,ASSDYSTEAF
13,TRBJ2-3,TRBV7-9,ASSSGLAETDTQY
11,TRBJ2-3,TRBV7-3,ASSHWMGDTQY
11,TRBJ2-7,TRBV18,ASSKGAGYEQY
13,TRBJ2-1,TRBV7-2,ASSATRGFYNEQF
14,TRBJ2-2,TRBV19,ASRFSGSTNTGELF
13,TRBJ2-3,TRBV7-9,ASSFLGGREDTQY
12,TRBJ2-1,TRBV6-5,ASSYSTSGNEQF
12,TRBJ1-1,TRBV2,ASSVWQSNTEAF
13,TRBJ1-3,TRBV6-6,ASRKGGATGNTIY
13,TRBJ2-5,TRBV15,ATSRERERQETQY
12,TRBJ2-5,TRBV6-5,ASSYLNRGGTQY
11,TRBJ1-1,TRBV27,ASSGQGNTEAF
10,TRBJ2-2,TRBV19,ASSQGTGELF
13,TRBJ1-5,TRBV18,ASSTTGGSNQPQH
12,TRBJ1-5,TRBV6-6,ASSHSTVNQPQH
12,TRBJ2-7,TRBV6-5,ASSSPREAYEQY
11,TRBJ2-1,TRBV24-1,ATSEPGYNEQF
15,TRBJ2-5,TRBV28,ASNWGLAGGETETQY
13,TRBJ2-4,TRBV7-2,ASRLAGGPWDIQY
18,TRBJ2-1,TRBV6-1,ASSAPNTPGQGFDYNEQF
13,TRBJ2-5,TRBV4-1,ASSQGVAGLETQY
14,TRBJ2-5,TRBV4-1,ASSQGASLIQETQY
11,TRBJ2-5,TRBV2,ASDRDNKETQY
12,TRBJ2-5,TRBV4-1,ASSQVPGGGTQY
10,TRBJ1-1,TRBV6-1,ASSRGSAEAF
11,TRBJ1-1,TRBV11-3,ASSLVGRREAF
12,TRBJ2-3,TRBV5-1,ASSSQANTDTQY
12,TRBJ1-2,TRBV7-9,ASSLALGVYGYT
12,TRBJ1-4,TRBV2,ASSQNGQGEKLF
12,TRBJ2-7,TRBV9,ASSVGGQGYEQY
13,TRBJ1-2,TRBV6-5,ASRKGANSPYGYT
13,TRBJ1-2,TRBV3-1/TRBV3-2,ASSQGFSTNYGYT
11,TRBJ2-7,TRBV7-9,ASRAGATYEQY
12,TRBJ1-4,TRBV6-5,ASKTGLTNEKLF
13,TRBJ2-2,TRBV5-6,ASSLGLAATGELF
11,TRBJ1-2,TRBV7-2,AVRQASNYGYT
14,TRBJ1-1,TRBV3-1/TRBV3-2,ASSQQQGAMNTEAF
12,TRBJ2-1,TRBV10-3,ASLAGGRGVEQF
13,TRBJ2-3,TRBV28,ASSLSGLSTDTQY
11,TRBJ2-2,TRBV12-3/TRBV12-4,ASSPGNTGELF
12,TRBJ1-4,TRBV2,ASAYRGRVEKLF
13,TRBJ1-1,TRBV6-6,ASSYSNSVNTEAF